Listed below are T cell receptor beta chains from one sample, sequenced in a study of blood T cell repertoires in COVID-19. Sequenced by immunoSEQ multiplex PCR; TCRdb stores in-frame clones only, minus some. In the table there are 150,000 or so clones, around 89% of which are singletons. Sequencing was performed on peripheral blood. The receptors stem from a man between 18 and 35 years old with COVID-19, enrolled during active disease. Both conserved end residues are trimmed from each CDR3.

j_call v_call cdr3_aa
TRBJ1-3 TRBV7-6 ASSLAPGSSGNTIY
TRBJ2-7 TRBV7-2 ASSLEGTSAIKGQY
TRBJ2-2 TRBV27 ASSFSGGELF
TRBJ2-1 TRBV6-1 ASSEAETSVKF
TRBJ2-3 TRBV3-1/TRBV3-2 ASSPRLAGGMGADTQY
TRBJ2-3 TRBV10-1 ASSESQSTDTQY
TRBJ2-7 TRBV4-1 ASSHSGTGGSEQY
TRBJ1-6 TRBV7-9 ASSYLTGPLH
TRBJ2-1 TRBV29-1 SVDEWRGGPYNEQF
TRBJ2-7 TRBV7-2 ASSLMPGLVYEQY
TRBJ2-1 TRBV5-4 ASSPQANEQF
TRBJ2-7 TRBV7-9 ASSRDRASYEQY
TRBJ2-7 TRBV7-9 ASSPILGQGGYEQY
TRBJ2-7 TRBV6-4 ASISGSYEQY
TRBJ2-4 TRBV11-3 ASSSGVGRDIQY
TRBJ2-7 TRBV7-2 ASSFVHEQY
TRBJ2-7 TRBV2 ASSAGSEQY
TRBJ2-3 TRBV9 ASSVGVVEHSTDTQY
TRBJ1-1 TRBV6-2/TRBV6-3 ASSYKDRQGAF
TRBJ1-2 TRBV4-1 ASRDSYGYT
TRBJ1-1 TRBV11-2 ASSLDRGSTEAF
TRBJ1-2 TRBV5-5 ASSSDRDYGYT
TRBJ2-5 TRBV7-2 ASSPDRTETQY
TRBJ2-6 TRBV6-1 ASSERSGQGAVGANVLT
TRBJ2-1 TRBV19 ASSKNPGQYNEQF
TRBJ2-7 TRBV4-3 ASSQETSGSAYEQY
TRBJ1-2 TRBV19 ASGGGRGYT
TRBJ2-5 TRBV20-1 SAKQVETQY
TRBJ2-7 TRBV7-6 ASSLGMNRGRDEQY
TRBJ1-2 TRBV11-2 ASSLFRTGSYGYT
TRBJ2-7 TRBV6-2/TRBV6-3 ASSDRGALFYEQY
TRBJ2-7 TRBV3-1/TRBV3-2 ASSRGTSGSSYEQY